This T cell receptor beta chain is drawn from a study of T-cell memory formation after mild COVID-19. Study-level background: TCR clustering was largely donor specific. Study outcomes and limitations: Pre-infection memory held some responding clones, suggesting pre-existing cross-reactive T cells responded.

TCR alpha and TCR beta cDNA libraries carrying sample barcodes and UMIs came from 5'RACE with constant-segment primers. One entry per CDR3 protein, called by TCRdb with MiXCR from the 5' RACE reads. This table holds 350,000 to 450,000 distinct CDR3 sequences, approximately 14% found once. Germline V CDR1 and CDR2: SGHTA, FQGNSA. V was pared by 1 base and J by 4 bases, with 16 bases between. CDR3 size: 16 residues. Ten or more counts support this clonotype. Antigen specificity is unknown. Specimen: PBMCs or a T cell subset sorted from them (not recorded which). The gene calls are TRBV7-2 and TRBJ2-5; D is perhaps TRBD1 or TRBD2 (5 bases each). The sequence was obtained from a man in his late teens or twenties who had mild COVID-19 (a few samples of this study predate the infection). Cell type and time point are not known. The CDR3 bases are TGTGCCAGCAGCTTAGGAAGGGACGCGTGGGGAGAGACCCAGTACTTC. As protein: CASSLGRDAWGETQYF.